The rows below give T cell receptor beta chains drawn from one sample of a study of shared clonotypes between healthy human individuals. Assay used: immunoSEQ multiplex PCR; TCRdb lists only in-frame clones, some missing. The sample contains about 2 million clones, around 96% of which appear only once. Material for sequencing was naive CD8+ T cells sorted from blood. The receptors originated from a man younger than 35 in good health. Each CDR3 is given with its conserved first and last residue. The order of the fields is J gene, clone size, D gene, V gene, CDR3 protein, CDR3 DNA. A D gene is named only where the DNA matches it firmly. The size of a clone is reported for some rows only, either as once, few or many, or as a class for expanded clones.

>TRBJ2-2|once|NA|TRBV4-1
CASSLSGAAATGELFF
TGCGCCAGCAGCCTCTCCGGGGCCGCGGCCACCGGGGAGCTGTTTTTT
>TRBJ2-7|once|NA|TRBV4-1
CASSQENGPYEQYF
TGCGCCAGCAGCCAAGAAAACGGACCCTACGAGCAGTACTTC
>TRBJ1-2|NA|NA|TRBV7-9
CASSPTLFYGYTF
TGTGCCAGCAGCCCCACGTTATTCTATGGCTACACCTTC
>TRBJ2-7|NA|NA|TRBV6-5
CASSYSGMKGEQYF
TGTGCCAGCAGTTACTCGGGAATGAAGGGGGAGCAGTACTTC
>TRBJ1-1|few|NA|TRBV7-9
CASSFRGNTEAFF
TGTGCCAGCAGCTTCAGGGGGAACACTGAAGCTTTCTTT
>TRBJ2-1|NA|NA|TRBV9
CASSVDRGWTYNEQFF
TGTGCCAGCAGCGTAGATCGGGGTTGGACCTACAATGAGCAGTTCTTC
>TRBJ1-4|NA|NA|TRBV7-9
CASSWLYEKLFF
TGTGCCAGCAGCTGGCTGTATGAAAAACTGTTTTTT
>TRBJ2-3|NA|TRBD2|TRBV9
CASSSTRGVTDTQYF
TGTGCCAGCAGCTCCACGCGGGGGGTCACAGATACGCAGTATTTT
>TRBJ2-3|NA|NA|TRBV7-9
CASSLTMITDTSTQYF
TGTGCCAGCAGCTTAACAATGATCACAGATACGAGCACGCAGTATTTT
>TRBJ1-2|NA|NA|TRBV27
CASSFDGSNYGYTF
TGTGCCAGCAGTTTCGACGGCTCTAACTATGGCTACACCTTC
>TRBJ1-3|NA|TRBD1|TRBV6-5
CASSYDREGLGNTIYF
TGTGCCAGCAGTTACGACAGGGAAGGGCTCGGAAACACCATATATTTT
>TRBJ2-7|NA|TRBD2|TRBV15
CATRGGQYEQYF
TGTGCCACCCGGGGGGGACAATACGAGCAGTACTTC
>TRBJ2-3|NA|TRBD2|TRBV29-1
CSALAGEIVTDTQYF
TGCAGCGCTTTAGCGGGAGAGATAGTGACAGATACGCAGTATTTT
>TRBJ2-3|NA|TRBD2|TRBV9
CASSVGLVADTDTQYF
TGTGCCAGCAGCGTGGGACTAGTTGCGGACACAGATACGCAGTATTTT
>TRBJ2-5|NA|NA|TRBV6-6
CASTAVGVRETQYF
TGTGCCAGCACCGCGGTGGGGGTGAGAGAGACCCAGTACTTC
>TRBJ2-5|NA|NA|TRBV7-9
CASSLPLGMGETQYF
TGTGCCAGCAGCCTCCCTTTGGGGATGGGGGAGACCCAGTACTTC
>TRBJ1-4|NA|TRBD1|TRBV7-9
CASSSVPGQWSNEKLFF
TGTGCCAGCAGCTCCGTCCCGGGACAGTGGTCTAATGAAAAACTGTTTTTT
>TRBJ1-2|NA|NA|TRBV5-1
CASSLTGAPYGYTF
TGCGCCAGCAGCTTGACGGGGGCTCCTTATGGCTACACCTTC
>TRBJ1-1|NA|NA|TRBV19
CASSETVGWDTEAFF
TGTGCCAGTAGCGAGACGGTTGGGTGGGACACTGAAGCTTTCTTT
>TRBJ2-1|once|TRBD2|TRBV4-3
CASRLAGDSDEQFF
TGCGCCAGCAGACTAGCGGGAGATTCCGATGAGCAGTTCTTC
>TRBJ2-6|NA|NA|TRBV12-5
CASGDTGSGANVLTF
TGTGCTAGTGGGGATACAGGCTCTGGGGCCAACGTCCTGACTTTC
>TRBJ1-2|NA|TRBD1|TRBV6-1
CASSERTGSYGYTF
TGTGCCAGCAGTGAGAGGACAGGGAGCTATGGCTACACCTTC
>TRBJ2-5|NA|TRBD2|TRBV7-9
CASSLIPGLAVQETQYF
TGTGCCAGCAGCCTAATTCCGGGACTAGCGGTCCAAGAGACCCAGTACTTC
>TRBJ1-2|NA|TRBD1|TRBV5-6
CASSFWGQGDGYTF
TGTGCCAGCAGCTTTTGGGGACAGGGGGATGGCTACACCTTC
>TRBJ2-7|NA|NA|TRBV7-3
CASSLSGDPYEQYF
TGTGCCAGCAGCTTAAGCGGGGACCCCTACGAGCAGTACTTC
>TRBJ1-2|NA|TRBD1|TRBV29-1
CSADQGEAHGYTF
TGCAGCGCGGATCAGGGGGAAGCTCATGGCTACACCTTC
>TRBJ1-4|NA|TRBD1|TRBV10-3
CAISEGPGQGEKLFF
TGTGCCATCAGTGAGGGACCGGGACAGGGTGAAAAACTGTTTTTT
>TRBJ2-7|NA|NA|TRBV5-1
CASSPTGTSYEQYF
TGCGCCAGCAGCCCGACAGGGACTAGCTACGAGCAGTACTTC
>TRBJ1-2|NA|TRBD1|TRBV6-5
CASSQDRSTNYGYTF
TGTGCCAGCAGTCAGGACAGGTCAACTAACTATGGCTACACCTTC
>TRBJ1-6|few|NA|TRBV19
CASRGYMGMNSPLHF
TGTGCCAGTAGGGGGTACATGGGAATGAATTCACCCCTCCACTTT
>TRBJ2-7|NA|TRBD2|TRBV28
CASSLRTSGIDEQYF
TGTGCCAGCAGCCTAAGGACTAGCGGGATTGACGAGCAGTACTTC
>TRBJ2-2|NA|TRBD2|TRBV19
CASSIDHLLAVNTGELFF
TGTGCCAGTAGTATAGATCATTTGCTAGCGGTGAACACCGGGGAGCTGTTTTTT
>TRBJ2-7|NA|NA|TRBV27
CASTGPIFGEQYF
TGTGCCAGCACGGGCCCCATCTTTGGGGAGCAGTACTTC
>TRBJ2-1|NA|TRBD2|TRBV27
CASSLGLGSYNEQFF
TGTGCCAGCAGTTTAGGACTAGGGTCTTACAATGAGCAGTTCTTC
>TRBJ2-1|NA|NA|TRBV27
CASSYTGVPYNEQFF
TGTGCCAGCAGTTATACAGGCGTCCCCTACAATGAGCAGTTCTTC
>TRBJ1-5|NA|NA|TRBV28
CASSLEGEGNQPQHF
TGTGCCAGCAGTTTAGAGGGAGAGGGCAATCAGCCCCAGCATTTT
>TRBJ1-1|NA|NA|TRBV25-1
CASSEGMNTEAFF
TGTGCCAGCAGTGAGGGTATGAACACTGAAGCTTTCTTT
>TRBJ2-7|NA|NA|TRBV11-3
CASSLGPIYEQYF
TGTGCCAGCAGCTTAGGCCCCATCTACGAGCAGTACTTC
>TRBJ2-7|NA|NA|TRBV10-3
CAISEAVAYEQYF
TGTGCCATCAGTGAAGCAGTAGCCTACGAGCAGTACTTC
>TRBJ2-3|NA|NA|TRBV5-1
CASSPSSTDTQYF
TGCGCCAGCAGCCCTAGTAGCACAGATACGCAGTATTTT
>TRBJ2-2|NA|TRBD2|TRBV10-3
CATGDGRADGELFF
TGTGCCACCGGGGACGGGAGGGCCGACGGGGAGCTGTTTTTT
>TRBJ2-5|NA|TRBD1|TRBV5-5
CASSLWQGAGGTQYF
TGTGCCAGCAGCTTGTGGCAGGGGGCTGGAGGGACCCAGTACTTC
>TRBJ2-7|NA|TRBD1|TRBV2
CASSEGTGGSYEQYF
TGTGCCAGCAGTGAGGGGACAGGGGGGTCCTACGAGCAGTACTTC
>TRBJ1-4|once|TRBD1|TRBV27
CASSGGTAPGGEKLFF
TGTGCCAGCAGTGGGGGGACAGCTCCAGGAGGTGAAAAACTGTTTTTT
>TRBJ2-5|NA|TRBD1|TRBV10-2
CASTDRGGETQYF
TGCGCCAGCACAGACAGGGGTGGAGAGACCCAGTACTTC
>TRBJ2-7|NA|TRBD1|TRBV7-2
CASSLRAGQGVLGSYEQYF
TGTGCCAGCAGTCTTCGGGCGGGACAGGGGGTTTTGGGGTCCTACGAGCAGTACTTC
>TRBJ2-1|NA|TRBD1|TRBV29-1
CSANPGTGINEQFF
TGCAGCGCTAACCCCGGGACAGGGATCAATGAGCAGTTCTTC
>TRBJ1-1|NA|NA|TRBV5-6
CASSRQEMNTEAFF
TGTGCCAGCAGCCGACAGGAGATGAACACTGAAGCTTTCTTT
>TRBJ1-2|NA|NA|TRBV4-1
CASSQDSGYGYTF
TGCGCCAGCAGCCAAGATTCAGGGTATGGCTACACCTTC
>TRBJ2-7|NA|NA|TRBV4-1
CASSQVGGRQGQTYEQYF
TGCGCCAGCAGCCAAGTCGGGGGTAGACAGGGACAAACCTACGAGCAGTACTTC
>TRBJ2-7|once|NA|TRBV4-1
CASSPVPSYEQYF
TGCGCCAGCAGCCCAGTTCCCTCCTACGAGCAGTACTTC
>TRBJ2-3|NA|NA|TRBV20-1
CSALVTDTQYF
TGCAGTGCTCTGGTGACAGATACGCAGTATTTT
>TRBJ2-7|once|TRBD2|TRBV2
CASSEGTSGRLGQYF
TGTGCCAGCAGTGAAGGGACTAGCGGGAGGTTGGGGCAGTACTTC
>TRBJ2-2|NA|NA|TRBV19
CASSSGDTGELFF
TGTGCCAGTAGTAGTGGCGACACCGGGGAGCTGTTTTTT
>TRBJ1-1|NA|TRBD1|TRBV4-1
CASSIGQGASTEAFF
TGCGCCAGCAGCATAGGACAGGGGGCTTCCACTGAAGCTTTCTTT